This TCR beta chain was retrieved from a study of monozygotic twins with cystic fibrosis. Study overall: Approximately 3 micrograms of fragmented DNA underwent approximately 15 PCR cycles for library preparation.

Study-level points and caveats: Shared CDR3 numbers were not associated with age, concordance or severity. Monozygotic CF twin pairs shared significantly more nucleotide-identical clonotypes than unrelated CF individuals did. V usage most resembled the co-twin in 13 of 16 pairs.

On this clone: Its target is not known.

The repertoire was sequenced with immunoSEQ multiplex PCR; TCRdb's copy has only in-frame clones and lacks some. The sample holds 30,000 to 35,000 clones, approximately 70% seen once. The germline gives CDR1 MNHEY, CDR2 SVGAGI. The length of the CDR3 is 16 residues. V lost 2 bases and J 0 bases, leaving 11 bases between the germline ends. The chain uses TRBV6-5 and TRBJ2-1; unclear D gene. The sequence came from a girl under 18 with cystic fibrosis. Sequencing was carried out using blood. The CDR3, as DNA: TGTGCCAGCAGTTACAAAGGGCCGAGCTCCTACAATGAGCAGTTCTTC. It encodes CASSYKGPSSYNEQFF.